This TCR beta chain derives from a study of shared clonotypes between healthy human individuals. Study-level findings and limits: Some clonotypes were shared by all four sorted-subset donors, while others were not shared. The non-shared ones had lower generation probabilities than the shared ones. Sampling involved blood alone; tissue repertoires likely differ.

The germline gives CDR1 MDHEN, CDR2 SYDVKM. V was cut by 5 bases and J by 2 bases, with 17 bases left in between. The CDR3 loop spans 16 amino acids. Concerning this clone: Its antigen is unidentified.

Sequencing was performed with immunoSEQ multiplex PCR; in TCRdb, only in-frame clones are kept and a portion is missing. The sample shows approximately 1,000,000 clones, around 77% of them seen only once. From CD4+ cells came CD45RA+ naive and CD45RA-negative memory subsets. The sequence was collected from a man aged 18 to 29 in good health. Some clones in this sample may be carry-over from other donors' samples. The rearrangement links TRBV28 to TRBJ2-3; no clear D gene. The sequencing sample was made of memory CD4+ T cells from PBMCs. Subset denoted: CD45RA-negative fraction. In nucleotides, the CDR3 is TGTGCCAGCAGTCTTATACCCGAGGAAAACACAGATACGCAGTATTTT. It is translated as CASSLIPEENTDTQYF.